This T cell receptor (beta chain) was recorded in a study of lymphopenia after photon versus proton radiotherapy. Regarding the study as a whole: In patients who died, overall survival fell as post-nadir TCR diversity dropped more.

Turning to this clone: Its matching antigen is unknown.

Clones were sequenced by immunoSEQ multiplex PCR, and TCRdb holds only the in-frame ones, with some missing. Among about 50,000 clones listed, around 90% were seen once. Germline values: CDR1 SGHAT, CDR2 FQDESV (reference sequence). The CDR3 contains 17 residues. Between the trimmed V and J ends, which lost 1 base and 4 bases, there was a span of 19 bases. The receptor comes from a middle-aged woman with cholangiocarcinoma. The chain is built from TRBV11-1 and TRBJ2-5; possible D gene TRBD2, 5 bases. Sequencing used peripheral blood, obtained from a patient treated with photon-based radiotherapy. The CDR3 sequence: CASSLVPRTSSPETQYF. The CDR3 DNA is TGTGCCAGCAGCTTAGTCCCTCGTACTAGTTCCCCAGAGACCCAGTACTTC.